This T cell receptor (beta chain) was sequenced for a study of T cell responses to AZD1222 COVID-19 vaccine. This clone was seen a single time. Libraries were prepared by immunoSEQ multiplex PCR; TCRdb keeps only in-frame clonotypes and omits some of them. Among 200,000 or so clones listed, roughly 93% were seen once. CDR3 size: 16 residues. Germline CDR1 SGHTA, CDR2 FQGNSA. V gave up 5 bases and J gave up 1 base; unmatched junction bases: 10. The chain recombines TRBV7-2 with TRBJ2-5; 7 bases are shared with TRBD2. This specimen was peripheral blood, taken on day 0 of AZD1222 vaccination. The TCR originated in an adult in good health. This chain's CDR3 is CASSAPGTNFQETQYF. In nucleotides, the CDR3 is TGTGCCAGCAGCGCCCCCGGGACTAATTTCCAAGAGACCCAGTACTTC. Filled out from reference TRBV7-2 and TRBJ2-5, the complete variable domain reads GAGVSQSPSNKVTEKGKDVELRCDPISGHTALYWYRQSLGQGLEFLIYFQGNSAPDKSGLPSDRFSAERTGGSVSTLTIQRTQQEDSAVYLCASSAPGTNFQETQYFGPGTRLLVL.